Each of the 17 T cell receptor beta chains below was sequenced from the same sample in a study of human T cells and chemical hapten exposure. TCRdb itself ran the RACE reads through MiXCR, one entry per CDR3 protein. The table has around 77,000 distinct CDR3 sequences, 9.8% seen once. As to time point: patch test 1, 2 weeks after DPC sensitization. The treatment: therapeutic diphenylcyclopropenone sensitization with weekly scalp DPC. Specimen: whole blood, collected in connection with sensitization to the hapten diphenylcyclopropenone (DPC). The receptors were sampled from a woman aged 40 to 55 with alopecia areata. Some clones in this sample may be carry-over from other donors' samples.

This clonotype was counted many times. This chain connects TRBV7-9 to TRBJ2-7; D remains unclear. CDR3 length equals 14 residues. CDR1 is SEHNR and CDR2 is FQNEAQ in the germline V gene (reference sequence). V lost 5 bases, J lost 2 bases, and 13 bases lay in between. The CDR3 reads CASSPTGHTYEQYF. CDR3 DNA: TGTGCCAGCAGCCCCACCGGGCACACCTACGAGCAGTACTTC.

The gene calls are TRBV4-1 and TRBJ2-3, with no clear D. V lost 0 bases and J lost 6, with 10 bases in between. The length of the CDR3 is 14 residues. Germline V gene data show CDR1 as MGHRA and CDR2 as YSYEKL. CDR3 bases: TGCGCCAGCAGCCAAGAGGACCGGGCTGATACGCAGTATTTT. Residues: CASSQEDRADTQYF.

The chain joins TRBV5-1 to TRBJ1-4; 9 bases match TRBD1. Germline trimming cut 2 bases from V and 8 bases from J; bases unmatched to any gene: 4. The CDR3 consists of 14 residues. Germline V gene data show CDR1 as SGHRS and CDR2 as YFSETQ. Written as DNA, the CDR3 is TGCGCCAGCAGCTTCACAGGGGGCGCGGAAAAACTGTTTTTT. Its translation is CASSFTGGAEKLFF.

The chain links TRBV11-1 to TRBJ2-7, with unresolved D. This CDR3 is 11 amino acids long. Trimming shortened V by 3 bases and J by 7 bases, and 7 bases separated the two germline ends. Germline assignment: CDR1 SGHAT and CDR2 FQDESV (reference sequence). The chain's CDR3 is CASSLGVEQYF. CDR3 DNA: TGTGCCAGCAGCTTGGGTGTTGAGCAGTACTTC.

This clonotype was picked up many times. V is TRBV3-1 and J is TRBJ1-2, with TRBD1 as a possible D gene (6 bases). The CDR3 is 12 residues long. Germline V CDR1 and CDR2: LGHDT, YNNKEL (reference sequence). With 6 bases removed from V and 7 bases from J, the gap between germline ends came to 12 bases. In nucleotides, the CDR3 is TGTGCCAGCAGGCAAACAGGGTCTGGCTACACCTTC. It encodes CASRQTGSGYTF.

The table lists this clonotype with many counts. CDR3 DNA: TGTGCCAGCAGCTTGTATCGCGAGCAGTACTTC. It codes for CASSLYREQYF. V gene TRBV5-6 combines with J gene TRBJ2-7; no reliable D call. CDR3 length equals 11 residues. Trimming cost V 1 base and J 6 bases, with 5 bases left between them. Germline V CDR1 and CDR2: SGHDT, YYEEEE.

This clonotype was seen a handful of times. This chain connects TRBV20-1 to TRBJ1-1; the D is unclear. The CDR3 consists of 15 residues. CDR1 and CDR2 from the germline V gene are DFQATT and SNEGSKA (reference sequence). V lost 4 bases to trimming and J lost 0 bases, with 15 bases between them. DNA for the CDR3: TGCAGTGCTACCGCTCTATTCGAGTTGAACACTGAAGCTTTCTTT. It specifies CSATALFELNTEAFF.

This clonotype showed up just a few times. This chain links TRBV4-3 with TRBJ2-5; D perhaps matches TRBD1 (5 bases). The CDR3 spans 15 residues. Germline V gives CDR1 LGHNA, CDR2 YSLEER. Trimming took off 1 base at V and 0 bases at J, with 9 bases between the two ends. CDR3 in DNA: TGCGCCAGCAGCCAAGGATCAGGGTACCAAGAGACCCAGTACTTC. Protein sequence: CASSQGSGYQETQYF.

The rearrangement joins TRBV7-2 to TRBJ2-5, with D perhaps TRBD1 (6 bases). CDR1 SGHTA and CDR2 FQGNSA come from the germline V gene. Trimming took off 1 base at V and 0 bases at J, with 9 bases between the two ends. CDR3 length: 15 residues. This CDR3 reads CASSLVGQNQETQYF. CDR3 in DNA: TGTGCCAGCAGCTTAGTCGGACAGAACCAAGAGACCCAGTACTTC. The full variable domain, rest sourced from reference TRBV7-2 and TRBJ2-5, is GAGVSQSPSNKVTEKGKDVELRCDPISGHTALYWYRQSLGQGLEFLIYFQGNSAPDKSGLPSDRFSAERTGGSVSTLTIQRTQQEDSAVYLCASSLVGQNQETQYFGPGTRLLVL.

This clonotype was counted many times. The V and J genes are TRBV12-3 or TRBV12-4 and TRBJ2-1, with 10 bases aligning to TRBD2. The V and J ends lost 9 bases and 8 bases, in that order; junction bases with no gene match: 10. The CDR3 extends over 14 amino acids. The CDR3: CASRAGGSWDEQFF. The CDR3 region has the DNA TGTGCCAGTCGAGCGGGGGGGTCGTGGGATGAGCAGTTCTTC.

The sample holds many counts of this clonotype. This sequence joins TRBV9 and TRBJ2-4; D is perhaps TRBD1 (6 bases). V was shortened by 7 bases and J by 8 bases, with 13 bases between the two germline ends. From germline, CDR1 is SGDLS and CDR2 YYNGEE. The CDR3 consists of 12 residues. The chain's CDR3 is CASAGEGDIQYF. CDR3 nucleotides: TGTGCCAGCGCAGGGGAAGGCGACATTCAGTACTTC.

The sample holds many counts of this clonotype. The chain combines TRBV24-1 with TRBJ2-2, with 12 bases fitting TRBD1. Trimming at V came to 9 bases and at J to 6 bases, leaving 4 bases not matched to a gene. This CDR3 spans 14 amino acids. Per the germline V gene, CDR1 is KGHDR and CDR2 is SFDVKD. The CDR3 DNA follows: TGTGCCACCTCGGGACAGGGGGCGCCCGGGGAGCTGTTTTTT. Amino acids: CATSGQGAPGELFF.

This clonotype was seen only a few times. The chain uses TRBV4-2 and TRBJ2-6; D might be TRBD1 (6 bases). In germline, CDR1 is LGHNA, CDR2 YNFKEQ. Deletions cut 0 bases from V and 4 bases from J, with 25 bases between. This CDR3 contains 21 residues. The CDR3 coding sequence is TGTGCCAGCAGCCAAGATGCCATCGGTCGGGCAGGGGTATCGGGGGCCAACGTCCTGACTTTC. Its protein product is CASSQDAIGRAGVSGANVLTF.

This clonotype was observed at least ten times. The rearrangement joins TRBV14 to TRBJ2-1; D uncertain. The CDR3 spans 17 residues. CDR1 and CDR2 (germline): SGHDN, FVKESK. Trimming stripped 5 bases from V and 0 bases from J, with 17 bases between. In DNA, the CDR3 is TGTGCCAGCAGCTCGATGGACCGGTGGATCTCCTACAATGAGCAGTTCTTC. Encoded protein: CASSSMDRWISYNEQFF.

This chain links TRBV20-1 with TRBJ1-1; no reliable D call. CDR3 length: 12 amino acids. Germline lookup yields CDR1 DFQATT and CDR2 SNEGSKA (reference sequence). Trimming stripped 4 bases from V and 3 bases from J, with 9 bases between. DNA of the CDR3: TGCAGTGCTACCCCCGGTGACACTGAAGCTTTCTTT. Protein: CSATPGDTEAFF.

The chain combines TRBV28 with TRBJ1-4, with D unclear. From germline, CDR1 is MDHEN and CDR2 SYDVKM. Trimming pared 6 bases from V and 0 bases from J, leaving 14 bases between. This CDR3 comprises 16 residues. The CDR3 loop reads CASSRPEAATNEKLFF. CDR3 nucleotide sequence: TGTGCCAGCAGCCGACCCGAGGCAGCAACTAATGAAAAACTGTTTTTT.

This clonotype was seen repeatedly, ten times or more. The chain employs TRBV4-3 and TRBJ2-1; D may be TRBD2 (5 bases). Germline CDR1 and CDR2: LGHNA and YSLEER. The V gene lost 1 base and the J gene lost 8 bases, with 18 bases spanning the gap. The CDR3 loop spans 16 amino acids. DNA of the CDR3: TGCGCCAGCAGCCAAGGGACGTCGGTCCCGGGATATGAGCAGTTCTTC. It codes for CASSQGTSVPGYEQFF.